These T cell receptor beta chains were read from a single sample in a study of technical replicates of blood from several donors. Sequencing was performed with immunoSEQ multiplex PCR; in TCRdb, only in-frame clones are kept and a portion is missing. The sample carries about 84,000 clones, nearly 98% recorded once. The sample was T cells isolated from PBMCs. These receptors were collected from a human donor in good health. CDR3s include the opening cysteine and the closing phenylalanine or tryptophan. Fields, in order: CDR3 length, D gene, J gene, V gene, clone size, CDR3 protein, CDR3 DNA. A D gene is named only where the DNA matches it firmly. Rows may omit the clone size; those that give it use once, few, many or a size class.

>12|.|TRBJ2-7|TRBV29-1|.
CSVESGSHEQYF
TGCAGCGTTGAATCAGGGTCACACGAGCAGTACTTC
>12|.|TRBJ1-1|TRBV4-1|.
CASSQDALVAFF
TGCGCCAGCAGCCAAGATGCTTTAGTAGCTTTCTTT
>13|.|TRBJ2-7|TRBV5-8|.
CASRLLRTYEQYF
TGTGCCAGCCGCCTTCTTAGAACCTACGAGCAGTACTTC
>12|.|TRBJ2-2|TRBV28|.
CASSLRVGELFF
TGTGCCAGCAGTTTGAGAGTCGGGGAGCTGTTTTTT
>12|.|TRBJ2-1|TRBV19|.
CASSIQYNEQFF
TGTGCCAGTAGTATACAGTACAATGAGCAGTTCTTC
>17|TRBD2|TRBJ2-3|TRBV28|.
CASSFPLAGGLPDTQYF
TGTGCCAGCAGTTTTCCTTTAGCGGGAGGGCTGCCAGATACGCAGTATTTT
>13|.|TRBJ1-4|TRBV5-4|.
CASSLGGQTSLFF
TGTGCCAGCAGCTTGGGGGGGCAAACGAGCCTGTTTTTT
>14|.|TRBJ1-1|TRBV29-1|.
CSVVPGGANTEAFF
TGCAGCGTTGTCCCCGGGGGGGCTAACACTGAAGCTTTCTTT
>12|.|TRBJ1-5|TRBV10-1|.
CASSGHNQPQHF
TGCGCCAGCAGTGGACATAATCAGCCCCAGCATTTT
>13|TRBD1|TRBJ2-5|TRBV19|.
CASSQGVDETQYF
TGTGCCAGTAGCCAGGGGGTGGACGAGACCCAGTACTTC
>15|TRBD2|TRBJ2-3|TRBV6-1|.
CASRPNSGGGPLQYF
TGTGCCAGCAGACCTAATAGCGGGGGCGGACCTTTGCAGTATTTT
>15|.|TRBJ1-1|TRBV6-1|.
CASSELTALNTEAFF
TGTGCCAGCAGTGAGTTGACAGCCTTGAACACTGAAGCTTTCTTT
>14|.|TRBJ2-7|TRBV27|.
CASSNRPSSYEQYF
TGTGCCAGCTCGAACAGGCCGAGCTCCTACGAGCAGTACTTC
>15|TRBD1|TRBJ2-1|TRBV25-1|.
CASSQGAGTYNEQFF
TGTGCCAGCAGTCAGGGGGCAGGGACCTACAATGAGCAGTTCTTC
>13|TRBD1|TRBJ1-1|TRBV27|once
CASSQYRGTEAFF
TGTGCCAGCAGTCAATACAGGGGTACTGAAGCTTTCTTT
>14|.|TRBJ1-1|TRBV19|.
CASSIEGGGTEAFF
TGTGCCAGTAGTATCGAGGGCGGAGGAACTGAAGCTTTCTTT
>12|.|TRBJ1-1|TRBV6-1|.
CAGGGSPTEAFF
TGTGCCGGAGGTGGGAGCCCCACTGAAGCTTTCTTT
>14|.|TRBJ1-1|TRBV2|.
CASDREGGGTEAFF
TGTGCCAGCGATAGGGAGGGAGGGGGTACTGAAGCTTTCTTT
>16|TRBD2|TRBJ2-5|TRBV5-1|once
CASSLAGGGIQETQYF
TGCGCCAGCAGCTTGGCTGGGGGGGGAATCCAAGAGACCCAGTACTTC
>15|.|TRBJ1-4|TRBV30|.
CAYTDLGAINEKLFF
TGTGCCTACACCGACTTGGGGGCCATCAATGAAAAACTGTTTTTT
>15|TRBD1|TRBJ2-5|TRBV5-4|once
CASNPGGQGVETQYF
TGTGCCAGCAATCCGGGTGGACAGGGAGTAGAGACCCAGTACTTC
>14|TRBD1|TRBJ1-2|TRBV7-2|.
CASSRDRGDYGYTF
TGTGCCAGCAGCCGCGACAGGGGGGACTATGGCTACACCTTC
>15|.|TRBJ1-1|TRBV5-3|.
CARSLNSLLNTEAFF
TGTGCCAGAAGCTTGAATAGTTTACTAAACACTGAAGCTTTCTTT
>13|.|TRBJ1-3|TRBV7-8|.
CASSLTEGNTIYF
TGTGCCAGCAGCTTAACAGAAGGAAACACCATATATTTT
>14|TRBD1|TRBJ1-2|TRBV5-8|.
CASSVGTGVDGYTF
TGTGCCAGCAGCGTGGGGACAGGGGTTGATGGCTACACCTTC
>12|.|TRBJ2-1|TRBV5-1|.
CASSPAGYEQFF
TGCGCCAGCAGCCCTGCGGGCTATGAGCAGTTCTTC
>16|.|TRBJ1-1|TRBV27|.
CASGRIRGYGNTEAFF
TGTGCCAGCGGAAGAATCAGGGGTTATGGGAACACTGAAGCTTTCTTT
>12|TRBD2|TRBJ2-7|TRBV2|.
CASSRPSGTRDF
TGTGCCAGCAGTCGCCCCTCCGGGACTAGGGACTTC
>14|TRBD1|TRBJ1-1|TRBV15|.
CATETGDTNTEAFF
TGTGCCACTGAGACAGGGGACACGAACACTGAAGCTTTCTTT
>16|TRBD1|TRBJ2-1|TRBV13|.
CASLSGQGVGYNEQFF
TGTGCCAGCCTGTCCGGACAGGGCGTGGGGTACAATGAGCAGTTCTTC
>13|.|TRBJ2-1|TRBV10-3|.
CAISENMPNEQFF
TGTGCCATCAGTGAGAACATGCCCAATGAGCAGTTCTTC
>13|.|TRBJ2-3|TRBV5-1|.
CASAGTSTDTQYF
TGCGCCAGCGCCGGGACTAGCACAGATACGCAGTATTTT
>15|.|TRBJ2-1|TRBV11-2|.
CASSLQGGPHNEQFF
TGTGCCAGCAGCCTCCAGGGGGGCCCCCACAATGAGCAGTTCTTC
>13|.|TRBJ2-7|TRBV11-3|.
CASSPTRDYEQYF
TGTGCCAGCAGCCCGACCCGGGATTACGAGCAGTACTTC
>11|.|TRBJ2-5|TRBV10-3|.
CAIGQQETQYF
TGTGCCATCGGACAGCAAGAGACCCAGTACTTC
>19|TRBD2|TRBJ2-5|TRBV5-1|.
CASSIWASGDNTLQETQYF
TGCGCCAGCAGCATCTGGGCTAGCGGCGACAACACCCTCCAAGAGACCCAGTACTTC
>15|.|TRBJ1-2|TRBV5-1|.
CASSLGVSGLYGYTF
TGCGCCAGCAGCTTAGGAGTTTCTGGCTTGTATGGCTACACCTTC
>16|TRBD2|TRBJ2-2|TRBV2|.
CASSASGGAWTGELFF
TGTGCCAGCAGCGCTAGCGGGGGGGCGTGGACCGGGGAGCTGTTTTTT
>16|.|TRBJ2-7|TRBV18|.
CASSLGEAGFSYEQYF
TGTGCCAGCTCTCTCGGGGAAGCGGGTTTCTCCTACGAGCAGTACTTC
>15|TRBD1|TRBJ1-3|TRBV10-3|.
CAISAGGGTGNTIYF
TGTGCCATCAGTGCCGGAGGGGGCACTGGAAACACCATATATTTT
>15|.|TRBJ2-3|TRBV7-9|.
CASSPRELVTDTQYF
TGTGCCAGCAGCCCCCGGGAGTTGGTCACAGATACGCAGTATTTT
>15|TRBD1|TRBJ2-5|TRBV7-7|.
CASSLVTGGAETQYF
TGTGCTAGCAGCTTAGTTACAGGGGGCGCCGAGACCCAGTACTTC
>14|.|TRBJ1-1|TRBV29-1|.
CSVLFGGANTEAFF
TGCAGCGTTCTGTTTGGGGGGGCAAACACTGAAGCTTTCTTT
>18|TRBD1|TRBJ2-2|TRBV5-5|few
CASSSRKWTGRITGELFF
TGTGCCAGCAGCTCGCGGAAGTGGACAGGGAGGATTACCGGGGAGCTGTTTTTT
>8|.|TRBJ1-1|TRBV10-1|.
CASSELPF
TGCGCCAGCAGTGAGCTTCCCTTT
>16|TRBD2|TRBJ2-1|TRBV7-9|.
CASSSGTSGPFNEQFF
TGTGCCAGCAGCTCCGGGACTAGCGGACCCTTCAATGAGCAGTTCTTC
>16|TRBD2|TRBJ2-2|TRBV5-1|.
CASSLGEGTNTGELFF
TGCGCCAGCAGCTTGGGGGAGGGAACGAACACCGGGGAGCTGTTTTTT
>13|TRBD1|TRBJ1-1|TRBV7-9|.
CASSATGESGAFF
TGTGCCAGCAGCGCAACAGGGGAGTCGGGTGCTTTCTTT